The text below deals with one T cell receptor (beta chain). The sample is drawn from a study of blood T cell repertoires in COVID-19. In the study overall: Acute and convalescent COVID-19 samples came from the United States, Italy and Spain. PBMCs, B-cell-depleted T cells, or T cells were the source of the cDNA or gDNA that made up the material.

The CDR3 extends over 15 amino acids. Germline-derived CDR1 and CDR2 are SGHTA and FQGNSA. The trim removed 5 bases at V and 0 bases at J, leaving 6 bases unmatched. The authors' processing: Nucleated cell counts were estimated from reference gene primer amplification. Method: immunoSEQ multiplex PCR; TCRdb's copy keeps in-frame clones and lacks some. That table furnishes V, J and clone size, whereas the DNA furnished D and trimming. Here the sample spans approximately 110,000 clones, roughly 80% being singletons. The genes are TRBV7-2 and TRBJ2-7, with 8 bases aligning to TRBD1. The clonotype was recovered from a woman in her 40s with acute or convalescent COVID-19. What was sequenced was peripheral blood. The CDR3 region has the DNA TGTGCCAGCAGCCGTCAGGGACAGGCCTCCTACGAGCAGTACTTC. Its translation is CASSRQGQASYEQYF.